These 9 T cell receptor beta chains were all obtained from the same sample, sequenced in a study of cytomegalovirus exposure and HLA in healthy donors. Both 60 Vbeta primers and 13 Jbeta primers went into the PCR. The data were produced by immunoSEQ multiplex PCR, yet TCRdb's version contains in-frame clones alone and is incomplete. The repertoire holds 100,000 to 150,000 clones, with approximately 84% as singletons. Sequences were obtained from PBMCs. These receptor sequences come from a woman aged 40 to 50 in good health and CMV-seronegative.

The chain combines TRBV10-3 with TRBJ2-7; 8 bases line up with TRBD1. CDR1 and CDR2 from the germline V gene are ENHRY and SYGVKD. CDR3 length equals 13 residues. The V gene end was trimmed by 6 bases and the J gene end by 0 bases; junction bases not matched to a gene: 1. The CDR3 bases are TGTGCCATCAGGGGGACAGGCTCCTACGAGCAGTACTTC. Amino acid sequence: CAIRGTGSYEQYF.

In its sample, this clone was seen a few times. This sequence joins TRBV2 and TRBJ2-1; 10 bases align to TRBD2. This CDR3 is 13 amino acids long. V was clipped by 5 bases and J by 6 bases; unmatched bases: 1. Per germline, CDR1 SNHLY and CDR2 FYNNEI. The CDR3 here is CASSLAGANEQFF. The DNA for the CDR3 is TGTGCCAGCAGTCTAGCGGGAGCCAATGAGCAGTTCTTC.

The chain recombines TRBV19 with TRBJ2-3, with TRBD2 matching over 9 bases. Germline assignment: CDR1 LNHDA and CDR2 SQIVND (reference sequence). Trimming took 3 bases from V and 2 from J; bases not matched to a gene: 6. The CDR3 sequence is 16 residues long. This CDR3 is CASSMRGGRVTDTQYF. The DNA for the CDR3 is TGTGCCAGTAGTATGAGAGGCGGGAGGGTCACAGATACGCAGTATTTT.

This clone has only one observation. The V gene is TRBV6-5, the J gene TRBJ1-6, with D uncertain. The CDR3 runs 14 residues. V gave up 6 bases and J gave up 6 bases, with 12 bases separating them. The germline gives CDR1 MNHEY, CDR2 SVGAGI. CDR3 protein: CASRYQGSNSPLHF. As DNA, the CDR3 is TGTGCCAGCAGATATCAAGGGAGTAATTCACCCCTCCACTTT.

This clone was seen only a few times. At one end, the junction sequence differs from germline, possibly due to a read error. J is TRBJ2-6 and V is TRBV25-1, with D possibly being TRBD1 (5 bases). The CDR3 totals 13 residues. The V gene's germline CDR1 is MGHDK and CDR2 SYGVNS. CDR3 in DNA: TGTGCCAGCGTGGGCTCTGGGGCCAACGGCCTGACTTTC. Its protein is CASVGSGANGLTF.

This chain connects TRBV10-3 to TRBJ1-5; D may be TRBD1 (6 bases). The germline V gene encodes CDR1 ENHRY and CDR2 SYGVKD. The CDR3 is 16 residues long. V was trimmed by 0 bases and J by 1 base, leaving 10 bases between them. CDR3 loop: CAISESAGESNQPQHF. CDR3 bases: TGTGCCATCAGTGAGTCGGCAGGGGAAAGCAATCAGCCCCAGCATTTT.

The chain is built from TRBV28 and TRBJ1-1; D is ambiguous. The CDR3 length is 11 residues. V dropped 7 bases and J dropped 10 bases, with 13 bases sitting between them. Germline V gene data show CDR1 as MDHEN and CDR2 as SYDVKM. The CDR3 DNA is TGTGCCAGCACTTCATGGGAGGGAGCTTTCTTT. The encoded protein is CASTSWEGAFF. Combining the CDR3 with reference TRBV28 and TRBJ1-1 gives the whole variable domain DVKVTQSSRYLVKRTGEKVFLECVQDMDHENMFWYRQDPGLGLRLIYFSYDVKMKEKGDIPEGYSVSREKKERFSLILESASTNQTSMYLCASTSWEGAFFGQGTRLTVV.

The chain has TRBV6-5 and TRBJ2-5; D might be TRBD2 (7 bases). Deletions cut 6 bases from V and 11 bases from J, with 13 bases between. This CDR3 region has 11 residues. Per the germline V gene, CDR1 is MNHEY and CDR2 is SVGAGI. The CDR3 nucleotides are TGTGCCAGCAGCCAGGGGCGGGAGCAGTACTTC. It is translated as CASSQGREQYF.

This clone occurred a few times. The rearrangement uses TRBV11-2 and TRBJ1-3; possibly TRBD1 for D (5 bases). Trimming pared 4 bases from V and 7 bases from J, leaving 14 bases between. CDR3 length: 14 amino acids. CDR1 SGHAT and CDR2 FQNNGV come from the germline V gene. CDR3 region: CASSSQTGGNTIYF. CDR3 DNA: TGTGCCAGCAGCTCCCAGACCGGGGGGAACACCATATATTTT. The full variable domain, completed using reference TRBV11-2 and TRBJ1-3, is EAGVAQSPRYKIIEKRQSVAFWCNPISGHATLYWYQQILGQGPKLLIQFQNNGVVDDSQLPKDRFSAERLKGVDSTLKIQPAKLEDSAVYLCASSSQTGGNTIYFGEGSWLTVV.